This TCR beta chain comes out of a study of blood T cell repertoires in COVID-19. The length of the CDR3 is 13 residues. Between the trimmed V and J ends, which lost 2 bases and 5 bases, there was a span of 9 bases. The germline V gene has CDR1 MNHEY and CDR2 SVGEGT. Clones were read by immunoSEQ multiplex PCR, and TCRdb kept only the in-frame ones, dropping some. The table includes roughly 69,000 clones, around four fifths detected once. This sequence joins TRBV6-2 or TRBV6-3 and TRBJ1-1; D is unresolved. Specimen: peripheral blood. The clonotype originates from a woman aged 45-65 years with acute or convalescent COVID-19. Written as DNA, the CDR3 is TGTGCCAGCAGTTACGATAGATTAACTGAAGCTTTCTTT. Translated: CASSYDRLTEAFF.